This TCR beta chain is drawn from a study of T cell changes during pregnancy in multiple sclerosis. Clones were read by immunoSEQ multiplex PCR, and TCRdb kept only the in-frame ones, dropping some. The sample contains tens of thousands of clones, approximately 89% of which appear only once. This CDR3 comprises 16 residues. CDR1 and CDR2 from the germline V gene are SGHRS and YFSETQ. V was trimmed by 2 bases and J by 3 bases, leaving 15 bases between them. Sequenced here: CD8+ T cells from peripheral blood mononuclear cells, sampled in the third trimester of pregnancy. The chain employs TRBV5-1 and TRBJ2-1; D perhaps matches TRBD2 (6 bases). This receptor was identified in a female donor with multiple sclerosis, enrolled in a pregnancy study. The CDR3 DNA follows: TGCGCCAGCAGCTTAGAGAATGGAGGGATCTACAATGAGCAGTTCTTC. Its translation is CASSLENGGIYNEQFF.